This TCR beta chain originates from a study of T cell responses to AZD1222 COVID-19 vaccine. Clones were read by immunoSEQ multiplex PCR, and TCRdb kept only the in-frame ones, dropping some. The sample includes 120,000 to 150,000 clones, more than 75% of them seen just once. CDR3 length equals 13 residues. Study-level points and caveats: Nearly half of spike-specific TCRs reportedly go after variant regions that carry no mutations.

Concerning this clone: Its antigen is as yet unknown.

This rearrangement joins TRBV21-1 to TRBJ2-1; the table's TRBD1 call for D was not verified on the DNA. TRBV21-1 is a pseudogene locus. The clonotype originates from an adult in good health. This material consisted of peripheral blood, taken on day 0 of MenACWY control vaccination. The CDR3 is CASSKRDRSEQFF. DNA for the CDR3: TGTGCCAGCAGCAAGAGGGACAGGAGTGAGCAGTTCTTC.